A single sample gave rise to the 11 T cell receptor beta chains below, sequenced in a study of immune evolution from preneoplasia to lung adenocarcinoma (dated by TCRdb to about 2021). The method was the immunoSEQ multiplex PCR assay. TCRdb obtained this table from immuneACCESS and retained in-frame rearrangements with V and J assigned. These tables miss some clones; where compared with another copy, unresolved V genes account for less than half of the shortfall, and the remainder is unexplained. Present in this sample are roughly 21,000 clones, approximately 75% of which were seen just once. The ten most abundant clones make up over 5% of the sample. Sequencing was performed on FFPE invasive lung adenocarcinoma tissue. The sample's cell subset or site label, decoded: frankly invasive lung adenocarcinoma (ADC). The receptors derive from a person in their sixties or seventies with lung adenocarcinoma.

The rearrangement uses TRBV2 and TRBJ2-6; TRBD2 aligns across 11 bases. Germline V CDR1 and CDR2: SNHLY, FYNNEI. J was trimmed by 4 bases and V by 6 bases; bases with no gene match: 11. The CDR3 has 18 amino acids. The CDR3 nucleotides are TGTGCCAGCAGGAATATTCTAGCGGGAGGATCGGGGGCCAACGTCCTGACTTTC. Its protein product is CASRNILAGGSGANVLTF.

The chain recombines TRBV9 with TRBJ2-3; TRBD1 aligns across 7 bases. The germline V gene has CDR1 SGDLS and CDR2 YYNGEE. The J segment lost 2 bases and the V segment lost 6 bases, leaving 9 bases of the junction unmatched. The length of the CDR3 is 15 residues. The CDR3 region has the DNA TGTGCCAGCACCATCCGGGACAGAGCCACAGATACGCAGTATTTT. Translating gives CASTIRDRATDTQYF.

The rearrangement links TRBV5-6 to TRBJ2-1; D gene uncertain. Germline assignment: CDR1 SGHDT and CDR2 YYEEEE. V lost 0 bases to trimming and J lost 6 bases, with 7 bases between them. The CDR3 extends over 13 amino acids. CDR3 DNA sequence: TGTGCCAGCAGCTTGGTGGGTTCCAATGAGCAGTTCTTC. Encoded protein: CASSLVGSNEQFF.

The chain is built from TRBV6-5 and TRBJ2-5, with 11 positions matching TRBD2. The end of the DNA aligns better with TRBJ2-7, so the J call may be wrong. CDR1 MNHEY and CDR2 SVGAGI come from the germline V gene. The CDR3 is 14 residues long. The CDR3 region has the DNA TGTGCCAGCAGTAGGACTAGCGGGCTCTACGAGCAGTACTTC. This codes for CASSRTSGLYEQYF.

The CDR3 reads CASSPRQGTSINTQYF. CDR3 sequence (DNA): TGTGCCAGCAGTCCCAGACAGGGGACTTCAATAAATACGCAGTATTTT. The chain recombines TRBV28 with TRBJ2-3, with TRBD1 identical over 8 bases. Losses at the gene ends were 5 bases for V and 7 bases for J; bases not matched to a gene: 14. The CDR3 is made up of 16 amino acids. Germline CDR1 reads MDHEN; CDR2 reads SYDVKM.

This clone is deemed medium-sized (0.01 to 0.1%). The chain combines TRBV7-2 with TRBJ2-1; possibly TRBD2 for D (6 bases). Germline CDR1 is SGHTA and CDR2 is FQGNSA. Trimming stripped 7 bases from V and 3 bases from J, with 10 bases between. This CDR3 spans 13 amino acids. The CDR3 is CASNLDYYNEQFF. CDR3 nucleotide sequence: TGTGCCAGCAACCTGGACTACTACAATGAGCAGTTCTTC.

The V call is TRBV19, the J call TRBJ1-2; D call uncertain. CDR3 size: 14 residues. The germline CDR1 and CDR2 sequences are LNHDA and SQIVND (reference sequence). V shed 3 bases and J shed 0 bases, with 8 bases lying between them. In DNA, the CDR3 is TGTGCCAGTAGTATTTATGGAGCTAACTATGGCTACACCTTC. Translating gives CASSIYGANYGYTF.

The V gene is TRBV11-2, the J gene TRBJ2-7; the match to TRBD1 covers 9 bases. This CDR3 is 16 amino acids long. Unmatched junction bases numbered 9, after V lost 0 bases and J lost 6 bases. Germline CDR1 SGHAT, CDR2 FQNNGV. In DNA, the CDR3 is TGTGCCAGCAGCTTAGATCCGGCTGGGACAGGGACCGAGCAGTACTTC. Translated, it gives CASSLDPAGTGTEQYF.

The chain recombines TRBV11-2 with TRBJ2-1; D possibly uses TRBD1 or TRBD2 (6 bases each). Germline assignment: CDR1 SGHAT and CDR2 FQNNGV. V lost 1 base and J 12 bases, leaving 25 bases between the germline ends. This CDR3 is built from 17 residues. The CDR3 sequence: CASSLARGLQTDLGQFF. The CDR3, as DNA: TGTGCCAGCAGCTTAGCCAGGGGACTCCAGACTGACTTAGGGCAGTTCTTC.

The sample holds a few counts of this clone. The rearrangement uses TRBV30 and TRBJ1-3, with TRBD1 matching 9 bases. Unmatched junction bases numbered 9, after V lost 2 bases and J lost 4 bases. Germline CDR1 and CDR2: GTSNPN and SVGIG (reference sequence). CDR3 length: 16 residues. The CDR3 protein is CAWSTWGQGRGNTIYF. In nucleotides, the CDR3 is TGTGCCTGGAGTACCTGGGGACAGGGCAGAGGAAACACCATATATTTT.

The chain couples TRBV30 to TRBJ2-3; a weak D match, TRBD2 (5 bases). This CDR3 has 14 amino acids. Trimming removed 0 bases at V and 0 bases at J, with 7 bases between. The V gene's germline CDR1 is GTSNPN and CDR2 SVGIG (reference sequence). The CDR3 sequence is CAWSVGLSTDTQYF. The CDR3, as DNA: TGTGCCTGGAGTGTTGGACTTAGCACAGATACGCAGTATTTT.